This T cell receptor (beta chain) was identified in a study of shared clonotypes between healthy human individuals. Overall study results and limits: With few donors, the genetic and exposure-history diversity represented was limited.

TCRdb's copy holds only in-frame clones and misses some; the assay was immunoSEQ multiplex PCR. The data hold some 1.4 million clones, with roughly 96% observed a single time. Comment on this clone: The antigen is undetermined. Other DNA variants within this sample encode the same CDR3.

The V end was cut by 3 bases, the J end by 4 bases, with 6 bases between. The CDR3 is 12 amino acids. Germline lookup yields CDR1 KGHSH and CDR2 LQKENI. Into CD45RA+ naive and CD45RA-negative memory subsets, the CD4+ cells were split. This clonotype originated in a man aged 25-40 years in good health. The sequencing sample was made of naive CD4+ T cells sorted from blood. Sample subset: CD45RA+ positively selected. The genes are TRBV18 and TRBJ2-5; D is uncertain. This CDR3 reads CASSPLGETQYF. CDR3 bases: TGTGCCAGCTCACCCCTGGGAGAGACCCAGTACTTC.